One and the same sample provided the 17 T cell receptor beta chains below, sequenced in a study of Graves' ophthalmopathy and Graves' hyperthyroidism. RNA transcripts were the template, and TCR beta CDR3 regions were amplified from them. First-round RT-PCR used HTBI primers; second-round multiplex PCR followed. TCRdb reanalysed the multiplex PCR reads using MiXCR and keeps one entry per CDR3 protein. Of almost 400,000 distinct CDR3 sequences in the sample, 15% to 20% were seen once. Material: peripheral blood. The source is a woman under 30 with Graves' ophthalmopathy.

Ten or more counts support this clonotype. V is TRBV7-2 and J is TRBJ1-6; D possibly corresponds to TRBD1 (6 bases). Trimming shortened V by 5 bases and J by 7 bases, and 12 bases separated the two germline ends. The CDR3 extends over 14 amino acids. Germline CDR1 is SGHTA and CDR2 is FQGNSA. The CDR3 region is CASSARDTNSPLHF. The CDR3 bases are TGTGCCAGCAGCGCCCGGGACACGAATTCACCCCTCCACTTT.

This clonotype has at least ten counts. J is TRBJ2-7 and V is TRBV7-9; D gene uncertain. This CDR3 region has 13 residues. Trimming removed 5 bases from V and 3 bases from J, with 11 bases in between. Per germline, CDR1 SEHNR and CDR2 FQNEAQ (reference sequence). The CDR3 sequence is CASSPLPVYEQYF. In DNA, the CDR3 is TGTGCCAGCAGCCCACTACCCGTCTACGAGCAGTACTTC.

This clonotype was picked up many times. This chain links TRBV9 with TRBJ2-7; tentative D call: TRBD1 (5 bases). The V gene lost 0 bases and the J gene lost 3 bases, with 16 bases spanning the gap. The CDR3 sequence is 16 residues long. Looked up from germline, CDR1 is SGDLS and CDR2 is YYNGEE. The CDR3 sequence: CASSVGAQGGYYEQYF. The CDR3 DNA reads as TGTGCCAGCAGCGTAGGAGCCCAGGGTGGGTACTACGAGCAGTACTTC.

The table lists this clonotype with a few counts. The genes are TRBV20-1 and TRBJ2-7; D possibly corresponds to TRBD1 (5 bases). The V end was cut by 3 bases, the J end by 1 base, with 10 bases between. This CDR3 region has 13 residues. Germline CDR1 DFQATT, CDR2 SNEGSKA (reference sequence). CDR3 amino acids: CSASSRASYEQYF. The CDR3, as DNA: TGCAGTGCTAGTTCCAGGGCGTCCTACGAGCAGTACTTC.

This clonotype has at least ten counts. This chain links TRBV28 with TRBJ1-3; weak D call: TRBD1 (5 bases). The V gene lost 6 bases and the J gene lost 0 bases, with 9 bases spanning the gap. The CDR3 is 14 residues long. Per the germline V gene, CDR1 is MDHEN and CDR2 is SYDVKM. The CDR3 here is CASRGTDSGNTIYF. Here the CDR3 DNA reads TGTGCCAGCAGGGGGACGGACTCTGGAAACACCATATATTTT.

This clonotype was counted many times. The chain joins TRBV7-2 to TRBJ1-2; tentative D call: TRBD1 (6 bases). Trimming shortened V by 5 bases and J by 7 bases, and 14 bases separated the two germline ends. Looked up from germline, CDR1 is SGHTA and CDR2 is FQGNSA. The CDR3 has 13 residues. CDR3 sequence: CASSGRGGGGYTF. CDR3 coding DNA: TGTGCCAGCAGCGGACGTGGGGGCGGTGGCTACACCTTC. Complete variable domain (other parts from reference TRBV7-2 and TRBJ1-2): GAGVSQSPSNKVTEKGKDVELRCDPISGHTALYWYRQSLGQGLEFLIYFQGNSAPDKSGLPSDRFSAERTGGSVSTLTIQRTQQEDSAVYLCASSGRGGGGYTFGSGTRLTVV.

This clonotype has a count of ten or more. This chain connects TRBV7-2 to TRBJ1-5; perhaps TRBD1 as D (5 bases). The V end was cut by 5 bases, the J end by 1 base, with 12 bases between. This CDR3 is 15 amino acids long. CDR1 SGHTA and CDR2 FQGNSA come from the germline V gene. The CDR3 DNA reads as TGTGCCAGCAGCCCCGCGTGGGGGAGCAATCAGCCCCAGCATTTT. This translates into CASSPAWGSNQPQHF. Full variable domain (rest looked up from reference TRBV7-2 and TRBJ1-5): GAGVSQSPSNKVTEKGKDVELRCDPISGHTALYWYRQSLGQGLEFLIYFQGNSAPDKSGLPSDRFSAERTGGSVSTLTIQRTQQEDSAVYLCASSPAWGSNQPQHFGDGTRLSIL.

This clonotype was seen at least ten times. The genes are TRBV28 and TRBJ2-2; 7 bases map to TRBD1. Per the germline V gene, CDR1 is MDHEN and CDR2 is SYDVKM. This CDR3 spans 15 amino acids. The junction had 8 bases not matched to a gene; V was cut back by 6 bases and J by 4 bases. The CDR3 region has the DNA TGTGCCAGCAGCGCAGGGGGTGCGAGCACCGGGGAGCTGTTTTTT. It yields the protein CASSAGGASTGELFF.

This clonotype has ten or more counts. The chain is built from TRBV10-3 and TRBJ1-1, with D maybe TRBD1 (5 bases). Deletions cut 5 bases from V and 1 base from J, with 8 bases between. This CDR3 has 13 amino acids. Germline CDR1 is ENHRY and CDR2 is SYGVKD. CDR3 nucleotide sequence: TGTGCCATCAGTCGACAGAAGAACACTGAAGCTTTCTTT. Its translation is CAISRQKNTEAFF.

This clonotype appeared many times. The V and J genes are TRBV2 and TRBJ2-7, with D unclear. The CDR3 is made up of 11 amino acids. Germline assignment: CDR1 SNHLY and CDR2 FYNNEI. V gave up 3 bases and J gave up 4 bases, with 4 bases separating them. The CDR3 coding sequence is TGTGCCAGCAGTGACCAATACGAGCAGTACTTC. Translating gives CASSDQYEQYF.

In its sample, this clonotype was seen many times. The genes are TRBV30 and TRBJ1-1; D possibly corresponds to TRBD1 (6 bases). CDR1 is GTSNPN and CDR2 is SVGIG in the germline V gene (reference sequence). The V gene lost 7 bases and the J gene lost 6 bases, with 15 bases spanning the gap. This CDR3 has 12 amino acids. The CDR3 DNA sequence: TGTGCCTTGTCTCCGGGGGGCGCTGAAGCTTTCTTT. It specifies CALSPGGAEAFF.

This clonotype was picked up many times. The chain couples TRBV19 to TRBJ1-1; D remains unclear. V was pared by 6 bases and J by 11 bases, with 22 bases between. There are 14 residues in the CDR3. CDR1 and CDR2 (germline): LNHDA, SQIVND (reference sequence). This CDR3 is CASRTQVLPWEAFF. CDR3 in DNA: TGTGCCAGTAGAACTCAGGTTTTACCGTGGGAGGCTTTCTTT.

The table lists this clonotype with many counts. The DNA is left out, because the CDR3 cannot be placed on it with certainty; the CDR3 is given as TCRdb lists it. V is TRBV11-1 and J is TRBJ1-2; the DNA was not compared with TRBD1, the D call given in the table. Germline lookup yields CDR1 SGHAT and CDR2 FQDESV (reference sequence). The CDR3 extends over 16 residues, inclusive of both ends. The CDR3 sequence is CASSLAFGQGAQLDTF.

The sample holds many counts of this clonotype. The chain combines TRBV5-1 with TRBJ2-5; TRBD2 aligns across 9 bases. CDR1 and CDR2 (germline): SGHRS, YFSETQ. The length of the CDR3 is 16 residues. V was pared by 1 base and J by 4 bases, with 8 bases of the junction left unmatched. CDR3 region: CASSLIGGGAGETQYF. The CDR3 DNA reads TGCGCCAGCAGCTTGATTGGCGGGGGGGCTGGAGAGACCCAGTACTTC.

The CDR3 sequence is CASSALVSRLGEQYF. DNA of the CDR3: TGTGCCAGCAGCGCCCTCGTGTCCCGTCTGGGGGAGCAGTACTTC. The genes are TRBV28 and TRBJ2-7; D is ambiguous. The CDR3 extends over 15 amino acids. Per germline, CDR1 MDHEN and CDR2 SYDVKM. Trimming left V 6 bases short and J 7 bases short, with 22 bases between. The full variable domain, completed using reference TRBV28 and TRBJ2-7, is DVKVTQSSRYLVKRTGEKVFLECVQDMDHENMFWYRQDPGLGLRLIYFSYDVKMKEKGDIPEGYSVSREKKERFSLILESASTNQTSMYLCASSALVSRLGEQYFGPGTRLTVT.

The table lists this clonotype with many counts. This chain connects TRBV7-8 to TRBJ1-2; a weak D match, TRBD1 (6 bases). The germline V gene has CDR1 SGHVS and CDR2 FQNEAQ. The length of the CDR3 is 15 residues. V gave up 6 bases and J gave up 6 bases, with 20 bases separating them. In nucleotides, the CDR3 is TGTGCCAGCAGTCCAGAGGGGTGGCAGGGGAATGGCTACACCTTC. It yields the protein CASSPEGWQGNGYTF.

The sample holds many counts of this clonotype. The chain uses TRBV7-2 and TRBJ2-7; D uncertain. Germline-derived CDR1 and CDR2 are SGHTA and FQGNSA. The ends were cut back, 3 bases at V and 1 base at J, with 7 bases in the middle. The CDR3 is made up of 13 amino acids. The CDR3, as DNA: TGTGCCAGCAGCTTGACAAGGTCCTACGAGCAGTACTTC. Its translation: CASSLTRSYEQYF.